The 12 T cell receptor beta chains below all came from one sample that was sequenced in a study of lymphopenia after photon versus proton radiotherapy. Sequencing was performed with immunoSEQ multiplex PCR; in TCRdb, only in-frame clones are kept and a portion is missing. The profile shows around 70,000 clones, 85% to 95% of them singletons. The sequencing here drew on peripheral blood, taken from a patient treated with photon-based radiotherapy. The receptors come from a middle-aged woman with cholangiocarcinoma.

The V and J genes are TRBV7-9 and TRBJ2-7; maybe TRBD2 (6 bases). The CDR3 consists of 17 residues. Per germline, CDR1 SEHNR and CDR2 FQNEAQ (reference sequence). Trimming cost V 4 bases and J 2 bases, with 21 bases left between them. The CDR3 loop is CASSSTRRVAETYEQYF. The DNA of the CDR3 is TGTGCCAGCAGCTCCACTCGAAGGGTAGCGGAAACCTACGAGCAGTACTTC.

The chain is built from TRBV2 and TRBJ2-5; D perhaps matches TRBD1 (6 bases). The V end was cut by 7 bases, the J end by 5 bases, with 11 bases between. The CDR3 is made up of 12 amino acids. Germline assignment: CDR1 SNHLY and CDR2 FYNNEI. The CDR3 spells CASTGTMETQYF. The CDR3 DNA reads as TGTGCCAGCACCGGGACAATGGAGACCCAGTACTTC.

The CDR3 sequence is CASSEVPGISSQPQHF. The CDR3 coding sequence is TGTGCCAGCAGTGAAGTCCCGGGTATTTCGAGCCAGCCCCAGCATTTT. This chain connects TRBV6-1 to TRBJ1-5, with D hard to call. CDR1 and CDR2 from the germline V gene are MNHNS and SASEGT. The CDR3 contains 16 residues. Trimming pared 1 base from V and 7 bases from J, leaving 17 bases between.

The rearrangement joins TRBV5-1 to TRBJ1-2, with D uncertain. V shed 0 bases and J shed 7 bases, with 13 bases lying between them. In germline, CDR1 is SGHRS, CDR2 YFSETQ. The CDR3 sequence is 14 residues long. Here the CDR3 DNA reads TGCGCCAGCAGCTTGGGTTTGGGAGACCGTGGCTACACCTTC. Protein: CASSLGLGDRGYTF.

The genes are TRBV4-1 and TRBJ1-6; TRBD1 is a possible D gene (6 bases). V dropped 1 base and J dropped 2 bases, with 6 bases sitting between them. The CDR3 spans 15 residues. Germline V gene lookup returns CDR1 MGHRA and CDR2 YSYEKL. CDR3 sequence: CASSQGTAYNSPLHF. The CDR3 coding sequence is TGCGCCAGCAGCCAAGGGACAGCCTATAATTCACCCCTCCACTTT.

The chain has TRBV5-1 and TRBJ1-3, with D perhaps TRBD1 (6 bases). The germline V gene encodes CDR1 SGHRS and CDR2 YFSETQ. The CDR3 covers 16 residues. Trimming left V 3 bases short and J 2 bases short, with 15 bases between. In DNA, the CDR3 is TGCGCCAGCAGCTATTGGGACAATTCGGCTGGAAACACCATATATTTT. Protein: CASSYWDNSAGNTIYF.

This chain joins TRBV6-1 and TRBJ1-5; no clear D. Germline CDR1 and CDR2: MNHNS and SASEGT. The V and J ends lost 6 bases and 4 bases respectively, with 7 bases between them. The CDR3 runs 12 residues. CDR3 coding DNA: TGTGCCAGCAGATCCCGGAATCAGCCCCAGCATTTT. Its translation: CASRSRNQPQHF.

The gene calls are TRBV2 and TRBJ1-4; TRBD1 aligns across 7 bases. Germline trimming cut 6 bases from V and 14 bases from J; bases unmatched to any gene: 9. CDR3 length equals 12 residues. Germline values: CDR1 SNHLY, CDR2 FYNNEI. In DNA form, the CDR3 reads TGTGCCAGCAGCCAGCAAGACAGGGTTCTGTTTTTT. This sequence encodes CASSQQDRVLFF. Looking up the rest from reference TRBV2 and TRBJ1-4 gives the full variable domain: EPEVTQTPSHQVTQMGQEVILRCVPISNHLYFYWYRQILGQKVEFLVSFYNNEISEKSEIFDDQFSVERPDGSNFTLKIRSTKLEDSAMYFCASSQQDRVLFFGSGTQLSVL.

V and J are TRBV9 and TRBJ2-2; 7 positions agree with TRBD2. V shed 4 bases and J 8 bases; nucleotides not matched to a gene: 23. Germline V gene sequence: CDR1 SGDLS, CDR2 YYNGEE. CDR3 length equals 19 residues. CDR3 region: CASSPPLGLRAGRQGELFF. The CDR3 bases are TGTGCCAGCAGCCCCCCCCTCGGTTTAAGGGCCGGGAGGCAAGGGGAGCTGTTTTTT. Full variable domain (remainder filled in from reference TRBV9 and TRBJ2-2): DSGVTQTPKHLITATGQRVTLRCSPRSGDLSVYWYQQSLDQGLQFLIQYYNGEERAKGNILERFSAQQFPDLHSELNLSSLELGDSALYFCASSPPLGLRAGRQGELFFGEGSRLTVL.

The chain employs TRBV5-1 and TRBJ2-3, with 7 bases fitting TRBD1. Unmatched junction bases numbered 3, after V lost 0 bases and J lost 2 bases. This CDR3 is built from 15 residues. CDR1 is SGHRS, CDR2 YFSETQ, per germline. Written as DNA, the CDR3 is TGCGCCAGCAGCTTGGGGGACAGATTCACAGATACGCAGTATTTT. Translation: CASSLGDRFTDTQYF.

The gene calls are TRBV5-1 and TRBJ2-3; the D gene is possibly TRBD1 (6 bases). The V end lost 3 bases, the J end lost 4 bases, and 12 bases lay between the germline ends. Per germline, CDR1 SGHRS and CDR2 YFSETQ. The CDR3 is made up of 14 amino acids. The CDR3 sequence is CASSSQQGSDTQYF. The DNA of the CDR3 is TGCGCCAGCAGCTCCCAACAGGGATCAGATACGCAGTATTTT.

V and J are TRBV5-4 and TRBJ2-3, with unresolved D. The germline V gene has CDR1 SGHNT and CDR2 YYREEE (reference sequence). CDR3 length: 14 amino acids. V lost 3 bases, J lost 3 bases, and 11 bases lay in between. CDR3 region: CASSSRADTDTQYF. The CDR3 DNA follows: TGTGCCAGCAGCTCAAGGGCAGATACAGATACGCAGTATTTT.